This TCR beta chain was sequenced in a study of T cells after yellow fever vaccination. A single record per CDR3 protein comes from TCRdb applying MiXCR to the 5' RACE reads. This table has 130,000 or so distinct CDR3 sequences, nearly 15% appearing once. Trimming took 4 bases from V and 6 from J, leaving 12 bases between them. CDR3 length equals 13 residues. Germline V gene data show CDR1 as LNHDA and CDR2 as SQIVND (reference sequence). The table lists this clonotype with a few counts. The chain recombines TRBV19 with TRBJ1-1; a weak D match, TRBD1 (6 bases). The material sequenced was CD8+ T cells sorted from PBMCs, taken 5 days after the yellow fever booster vaccination. This TCR derives from a man between 18 and 29 years old who received the YFV17D yellow fever vaccine. DNA for the CDR3: TGTGCCAGTAGTACTAGGGGGGCAGCTGAAGCTTTCTTT. Translation: CASSTRGAAEAFF.